These 20 T cell receptor beta chains were sequenced from one sample in a study of regulatory T cells in long-lasting Graves disease. Time point indicated: newly diagnosed GD, antithyroid drugs for less than 3 months. Isolated PBMC RNA provided the starting material for the TCR library. Arm-PCR of CDR3 regions and iRepertoire HTBI primers were the basis on which TCR beta libraries were built. In TCRdb, the multiplex PCR reads were re-called with MiXCR into one record per CDR3 protein. The sample has more than 350,000 distinct CDR3 sequences, about 15% seen once. These data were also reused for a study on T cells in Graves' hyperthyroidism and ophthalmopathy.

The sequences come from peripheral blood mononuclear cells (PBMCs), collected at new diagnosis, from a patient treated with antithyroid drugs. Receptors originate from a woman aged 25 to 39 with Graves disease.

The chain couples TRBV6-4 to TRBJ2-3; no clear D gene. Trimming shortened V by 2 bases and J by 0 bases, and 6 bases separated the two germline ends. Germline loops: CDR1 MRHNA, CDR2 SNTAGT. The CDR3 runs 14 residues. The CDR3 DNA follows: TGTGCCAGCAGTGACGGCAGAAGCACAGATACGCAGTATTTT. Translation: CASSDGRSTDTQYF.

This clonotype came up many times. The chain uses TRBV7-2 and TRBJ2-4, with 7 bases identical to TRBD2. This CDR3 spans 15 amino acids. The junction had 11 bases not matched to a gene; V was cut back by 4 bases and J by 8 bases. Per the germline V gene, CDR1 is SGHTA and CDR2 is FQGNSA. CDR3: CASSSSLAGEDIQYF. In DNA, the CDR3 is TGTGCCAGCAGCTCCTCTTTAGCGGGTGAGGACATTCAGTACTTC.

The V gene is TRBV6-2 or TRBV6-3, the J gene TRBJ2-1; D is unclear. Per germline, CDR1 MNHEY and CDR2 SVGEGT. The CDR3 is made up of 12 amino acids. Trimming took 5 bases from V and 8 from J, leaving 10 bases between them. The CDR3 sequence: CASSISLDEQFF. The CDR3 DNA follows: TGTGCCAGCAGTATAAGTTTGGATGAGCAGTTCTTC.

This clonotype showed up many times. This chain joins TRBV20-1 and TRBJ1-2, with D maybe TRBD1 (5 bases). Trimming removed 6 bases at V and 6 bases at J, with 17 bases between. CDR1 and CDR2 from the germline V gene are DFQATT and SNEGSKA (reference sequence). The CDR3 has 13 residues. Here the CDR3 reads CSAPTQGEDGYTF. The CDR3 nucleotides read TGCAGTGCCCCTACCCAGGGAGAGGATGGCTACACCTTC.

This clonotype has a handful of counts. This clone may be a read error of a much larger clone one base away. In nucleotides, the CDR3 is TGCGCCGGCAGCCTACGGACAGACTCCAATGAGCAGTTCTTC. It yields the protein CAGSLRTDSNEQFF. The chain employs TRBV5-1 and TRBJ2-1; D perhaps matches TRBD1 (6 bases). This CDR3 comprises 14 residues. Germline CDR1 reads SGHRS; CDR2 reads YFSETQ.

This clonotype was seen many times. V usage is TRBV27 and J usage is TRBJ2-7; D possibly corresponds to TRBD2 (6 bases). Germline V gene sequence: CDR1 MNHEY, CDR2 SMNVEV (reference sequence). With 2 bases removed from V and 3 bases from J, the gap between germline ends came to 17 bases. The CDR3 is 16 amino acids. In DNA, the CDR3 is TGTGCCAGCAGTTTAAAGGGAGGACAACCCTACTACGAGCAGTACTTC. It specifies CASSLKGGQPYYEQYF.

This clonotype was observed at least ten times. This chain joins TRBV7-8 and TRBJ2-1; 10 bases are a match to TRBD2. The ends lost 5 bases at V and 6 bases at J; junction bases unmatched: 7. CDR3 length equals 15 residues. The germline gives CDR1 SGHVS, CDR2 FQNEAQ. The CDR3 nucleotides are TGTGCCAGCAGCCTGAGCGGGGGGGCCTCCAATGAGCAGTTCTTC. Its protein product is CASSLSGGASNEQFF.

This clonotype turned up a few times. This chain joins TRBV7-9 and TRBJ1-1; TRBD1 might be the D (6 bases). Trimming removed 3 bases from V and 3 bases from J, with 14 bases in between. The CDR3 extends over 15 amino acids. The germline gives CDR1 SEHNR, CDR2 FQNEAQ (reference sequence). CDR3 coding DNA: TGTGCCAGCAGCTTCCCACAGGGAGGGGACACTGAAGCTTTCTTT. Its protein is CASSFPQGGDTEAFF.

In this sample, this clonotype turned up a few times. The chain joins TRBV25-1 to TRBJ2-3, with D tentatively TRBD2 (5 bases). CDR1 is MGHDK and CDR2 is SYGVNS in the germline V gene. Trimming removed 3 bases from V and 8 bases from J, with 12 bases in between. This CDR3 has 13 residues. CDR3 DNA: TGTGCCAGCAGTGACCCCGGGATCCCTACGCAGTATTTT. It translates to CASSDPGIPTQYF.

This clonotype was recorded at least ten times. This chain uses TRBV28 with TRBJ1-3, with D uncertain. There are 13 residues in the CDR3. V was shortened by 6 bases and J by 4 bases, with 10 bases between the two germline ends. Germline assignment: CDR1 MDHEN and CDR2 SYDVKM. CDR3 residues: CASRPPSGNTIYF. DNA of the CDR3: TGTGCCAGCAGACCCCCGTCGGGAAACACCATATATTTT.

There are a few counts of this clonotype. V and J are TRBV28 and TRBJ1-1, with 8 positions matching TRBD1. Germline V gives CDR1 MDHEN, CDR2 SYDVKM. After removal of 3 bases from V and 3 bases from J, the junction contained 3 bases not matched to a gene. The CDR3 is 14 residues long. In DNA, the CDR3 is TGTGCCAGCAGTTTGGACAGGGACTACACTGAAGCTTTCTTT. It specifies CASSLDRDYTEAFF.

This clonotype was seen repeatedly, ten times or more. The chain combines TRBV3-1 with TRBJ1-2, with D perhaps matching TRBD1 (5 bases). CDR1 LGHDT and CDR2 YNNKEL come from the germline V gene (reference sequence). Trimming took off 4 bases at V and 0 bases at J, with 15 bases between the two ends. The CDR3 spans 16 residues. The CDR3 coding sequence is TGTGCCAGCAGCCCCGCGGGCCCGACAGCTAACTATGGCTACACCTTC. It codes for CASSPAGPTANYGYTF.

This clonotype appeared many times. The chain has TRBV24-1 and TRBJ2-5; 12 bases are shared with TRBD2. The CDR3 sequence is 17 residues long. V was pared by 2 bases and J by 2 bases, with 5 bases of the junction left unmatched. Germline lookup yields CDR1 KGHDR and CDR2 SFDVKD. This chain's CDR3 is CATSDSWTSGEQETQYF. The CDR3 DNA is TGTGCCACCAGTGATTCATGGACTAGCGGGGAACAAGAGACCCAGTACTTC.

The V gene is TRBV19, the J gene TRBJ2-7; no firm D call. This CDR3 contains 14 residues. The germline V gene encodes CDR1 LNHDA and CDR2 SQIVND (reference sequence). V gave up 3 bases and J gave up 3 bases, with 12 bases separating them. This chain's CDR3 is CASSMDPQSYEQYF. The CDR3 DNA is TGTGCCAGTAGTATGGACCCGCAGAGCTACGAGCAGTACTTC.

This clonotype was picked up many times. The chain combines TRBV27 with TRBJ2-1; possibly TRBD2 for D (6 bases). V was cut by 5 bases and J by 0 bases, with 11 bases left in between. Germline-derived CDR1 and CDR2 are MNHEY and SMNVEV (reference sequence). The CDR3 is 15 amino acids. The CDR3 sequence is CASSAGPNSYNEQFF. The CDR3 region has the DNA TGTGCCAGCAGTGCGGGACCCAACTCCTACAATGAGCAGTTCTTC.

This clonotype appeared many times. The chain couples TRBV28 to TRBJ2-1, with no clear D. Per germline, CDR1 MDHEN and CDR2 SYDVKM. V gave up 4 bases and J gave up 2 bases, with 3 bases separating them. The CDR3 is 12 amino acids. CDR3 in DNA: TGTGCCAGCAGTTCGGCCTACAATGAGCAGTTCTTC. Its translation is CASSSAYNEQFF.

In its sample, this clonotype was seen many times. This chain uses TRBV20-1 with TRBJ2-3; no reliable D call. The V and J ends lost 1 base and 3 bases respectively, with 11 bases between them. Germline CDR1 is DFQATT and CDR2 is SNEGSKA (reference sequence). The CDR3 length is 14 residues. DNA of the CDR3: TGCAGTGCTAGAGCGCGTGGAGTGACAGATACGCAGTATTTT. Protein sequence: CSARARGVTDTQYF.

The V call is TRBV12-3 or TRBV12-4, the J call TRBJ2-2; possibly TRBD1 for D (6 bases). This CDR3 has 14 amino acids. V was clipped by 2 bases and J by 6 bases, with 10 bases between them. The CDR3 bases are TGTGCCAGCAGTTTAATACAGGGTCCCGGGGAGCTGTTTTTT. Translation gives CASSLIQGPGELFF.

This clonotype was seen many times. The chain employs TRBV30 and TRBJ1-1; possible D gene TRBD1, 6 bases. Trimming stripped 2 bases from V and 8 bases from J, with 9 bases between. This CDR3 has 11 amino acids. Germline loops: CDR1 GTSNPN, CDR2 SVGIG (reference sequence). CDR3 DNA sequence: TGTGCCTGGAGTCCGACAGGAGAAGCTTTCTTT. Protein product: CAWSPTGEAFF.

The V gene is TRBV3-1, the J gene TRBJ1-2; D is ambiguous. The CDR3 extends over 14 amino acids. CDR1 and CDR2 (germline): LGHDT, YNNKEL (reference sequence). Trimming removed 1 base at V and 6 bases at J, with 12 bases between. DNA for the CDR3: TGTGCCAGCAGCCAAGGGGCTCACGTCGATGGCTACACCTTC. It is translated as CASSQGAHVDGYTF.